This entry features one TCR beta chain sequence. This record belongs to a study of blood T cell repertoires in COVID-19. The protocol was immunoSEQ multiplex PCR, while the TCRdb copy is restricted to in-frame clones and leaves out a portion. The data contain about 330,000 clones, about 90% of them seen just once; the ten biggest clones take up about 5%. V shed 7 bases and J shed 2 bases, with 13 bases lying between them. The CDR3 sequence is 14 residues long. Germline CDR1 is MNHEY and CDR2 is SVGAGI. Symptom resolution, clearance, or two negative PCRs marked donors in Cohort 3 as recovered. This sequence originates from a man between 25 and 39 years old who had recovered from COVID-19. This rearrangement joins TRBV6-5 to TRBJ2-3; perhaps TRBD2 as D (7 bases). Input material: PBMCs or T cells enriched from blood (not recorded which). The CDR3 region is CASTPGGDTDTQYF. The CDR3 DNA reads as TGTGCCAGCACCCCGGGGGGCGACACAGATACGCAGTATTTT.